Below, one T cell receptor (beta chain) is given with its context. Its matching antigen is unknown. The data were obtained in a study of cytomegalovirus exposure and HLA in healthy donors. Study in general: HLA-typed donors contributed some 87 million unique TCRs, which were held in an early data release.

Notes on the study in general: Segments of the TCR beta V type were, in most cases, productive about 87% or about 30% of the time in an earlier analysis. The classifier, whose performance was assessed in both the original and validation cohorts, reportedly diagnosed cytomegalovirus status with high specificity and sensitivity.

In the PCR, 60 Vbeta and 13 Jbeta primers were used. Profiling relied on immunoSEQ multiplex PCR, and the TCRdb table lists in-frame clones only, not all of them. The sample includes some 150,000 clones, less than 65% seen only once; the top ten take around 3%. Sequenced sample: PBMCs. The TCR comes from a woman aged 25 to 39 in good health and CMV-seropositive.

Here the CDR3 reads CASSPSTVMNTEAFF. For the CDR3, the DNA is TGTGCCAGCAGCCCTTCGACAGTGATGAACACTGAAGCTTTCTTT. V gene TRBV5-5 combines with J gene TRBJ1-1; a weak D match, TRBD1 (5 bases). The germline V and J ends were trimmed by 4 bases and 0 bases, with 13 bases remaining between them. CDR1 is SGHKS, CDR2 YYEKEE, per germline (reference sequence). The CDR3 length is 15 residues.